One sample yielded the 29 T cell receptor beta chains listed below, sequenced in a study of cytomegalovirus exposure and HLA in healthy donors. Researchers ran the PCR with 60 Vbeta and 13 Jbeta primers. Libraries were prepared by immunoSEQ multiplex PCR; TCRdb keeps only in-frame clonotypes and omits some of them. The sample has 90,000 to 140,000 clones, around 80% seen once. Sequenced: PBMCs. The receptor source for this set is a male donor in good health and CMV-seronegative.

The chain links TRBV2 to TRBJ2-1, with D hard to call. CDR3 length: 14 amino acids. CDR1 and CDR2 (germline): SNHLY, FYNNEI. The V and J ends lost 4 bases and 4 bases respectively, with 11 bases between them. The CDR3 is CASSGSNRYNEQFF. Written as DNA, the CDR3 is TGTGCCAGCAGTGGCTCGAACAGATACAATGAGCAGTTCTTC. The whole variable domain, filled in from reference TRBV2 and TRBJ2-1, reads EPEVTQTPSHQVTQMGQEVILRCVPISNHLYFYWYRQILGQKVEFLVSFYNNEISEKSEIFDDQFSVERPDGSNFTLKIRSTKLEDSAMYFCASSGSNRYNEQFFGPGTRLTVL.

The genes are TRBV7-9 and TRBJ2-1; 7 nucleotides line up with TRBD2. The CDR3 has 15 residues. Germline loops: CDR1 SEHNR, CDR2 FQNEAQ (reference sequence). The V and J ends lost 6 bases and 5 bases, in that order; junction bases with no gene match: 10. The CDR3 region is CASRFSGRANNEQFF. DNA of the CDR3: TGTGCCAGCAGATTCTCAGGGAGGGCCAACAATGAGCAGTTCTTC.

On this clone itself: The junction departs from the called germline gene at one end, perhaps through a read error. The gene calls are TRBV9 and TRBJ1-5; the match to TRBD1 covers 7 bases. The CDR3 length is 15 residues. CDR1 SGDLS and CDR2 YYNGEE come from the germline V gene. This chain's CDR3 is CASSVAGQTNHPQHF. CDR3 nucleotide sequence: TGTGCCAGCAGCGTAGCGGGACAGACGAATCATCCCCAGCATTTT.

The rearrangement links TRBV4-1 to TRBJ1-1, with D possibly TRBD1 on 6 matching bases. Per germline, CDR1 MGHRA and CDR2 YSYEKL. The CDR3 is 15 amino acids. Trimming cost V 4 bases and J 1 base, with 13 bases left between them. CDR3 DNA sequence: TGCGCCAGCAGCCTACGGGACACACCGAACACTGAAGCTTTCTTT. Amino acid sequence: CASSLRDTPNTEAFF.

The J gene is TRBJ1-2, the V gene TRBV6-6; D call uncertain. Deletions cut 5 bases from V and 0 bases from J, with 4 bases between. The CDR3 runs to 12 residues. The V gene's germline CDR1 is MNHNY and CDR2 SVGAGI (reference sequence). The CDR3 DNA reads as TGTGCCAGCAGTGTAGCTAACTATGGCTACACCTTC. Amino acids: CASSVANYGYTF.

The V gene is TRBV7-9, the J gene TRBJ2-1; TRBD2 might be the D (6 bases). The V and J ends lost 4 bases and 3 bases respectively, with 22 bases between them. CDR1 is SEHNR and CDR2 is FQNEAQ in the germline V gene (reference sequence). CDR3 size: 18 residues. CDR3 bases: TGTGCCAGCAGCTGGGGAGGCGGGGCCTCCGGTGACTACAATGAGCAGTTCTTC. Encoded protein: CASSWGGGASGDYNEQFF.

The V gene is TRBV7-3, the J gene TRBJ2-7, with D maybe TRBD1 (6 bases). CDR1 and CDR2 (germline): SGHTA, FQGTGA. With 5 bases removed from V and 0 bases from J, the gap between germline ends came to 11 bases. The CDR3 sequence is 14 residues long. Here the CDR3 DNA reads TGTGCCAGCAGCAGCACAGGGAACTCCTACGAGCAGTACTTC. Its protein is CASSSTGNSYEQYF. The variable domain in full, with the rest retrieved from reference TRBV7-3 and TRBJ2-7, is GAGVSQTPSNKVTEKGKYVELRCDPISGHTALYWYRQSLGQGPEFLIYFQGTGAADDSGLPNDRFFAVRPEGSVSTLKIQRTERGDSAVYLCASSSTGNSYEQYFGPGTRLTVT.

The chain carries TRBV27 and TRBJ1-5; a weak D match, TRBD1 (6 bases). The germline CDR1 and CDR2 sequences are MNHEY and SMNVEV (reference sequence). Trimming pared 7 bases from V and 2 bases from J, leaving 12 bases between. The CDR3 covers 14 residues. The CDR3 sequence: CASTGGAGNQPQHF. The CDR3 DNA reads TGTGCCAGCACTGGGGGGGCAGGCAATCAGCCCCAGCATTTT.

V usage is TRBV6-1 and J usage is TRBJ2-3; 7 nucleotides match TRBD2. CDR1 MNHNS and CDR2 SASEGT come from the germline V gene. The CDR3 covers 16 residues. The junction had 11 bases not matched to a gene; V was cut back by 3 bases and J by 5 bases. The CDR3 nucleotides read TGTGCCAGCAGTGAGGGTCTCGCGACGGGGGGAGATACGCAGTATTTT. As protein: CASSEGLATGGDTQYF.

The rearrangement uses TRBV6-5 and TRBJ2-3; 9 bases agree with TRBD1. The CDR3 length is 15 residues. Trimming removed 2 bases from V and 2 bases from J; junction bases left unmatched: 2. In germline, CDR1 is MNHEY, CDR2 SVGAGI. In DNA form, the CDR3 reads TGTGCCAGCAGTTACGGGACAGGGAACACAGATACGCAGTATTTT. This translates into CASSYGTGNTDTQYF.

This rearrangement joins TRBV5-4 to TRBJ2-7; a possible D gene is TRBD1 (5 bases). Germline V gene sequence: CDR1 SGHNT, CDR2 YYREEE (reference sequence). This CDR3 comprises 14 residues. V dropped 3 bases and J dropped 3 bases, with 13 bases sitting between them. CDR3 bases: TGTGCCAGCAGCTACTCGGACGGACACTACGAGCAGTACTTC. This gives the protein CASSYSDGHYEQYF. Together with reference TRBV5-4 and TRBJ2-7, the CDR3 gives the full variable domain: ETGVTQSPTHLIKTRGQQVTLRCSSQSGHNTVSWYQQALGQGPQFIFQYYREEENGRGNFPPRFSGLQFPNYSSELNVNALELDDSALYLCASSYSDGHYEQYFGPGTRLTVT.

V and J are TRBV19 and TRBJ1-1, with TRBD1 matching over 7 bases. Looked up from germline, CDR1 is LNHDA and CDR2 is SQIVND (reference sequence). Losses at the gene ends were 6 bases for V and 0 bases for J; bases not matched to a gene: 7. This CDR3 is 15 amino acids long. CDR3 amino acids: CASSHRGYLNTEAFF. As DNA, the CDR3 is TGTGCCAGTAGCCACAGGGGTTATTTGAACACTGAAGCTTTCTTT.

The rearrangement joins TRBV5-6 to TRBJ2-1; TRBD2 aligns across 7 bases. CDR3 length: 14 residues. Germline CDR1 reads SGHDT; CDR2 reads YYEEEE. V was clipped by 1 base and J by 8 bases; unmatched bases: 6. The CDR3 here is CASSLRTRFYEQFF. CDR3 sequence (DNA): TGTGCCAGCAGCTTGCGGACTAGGTTCTATGAGCAGTTCTTC.

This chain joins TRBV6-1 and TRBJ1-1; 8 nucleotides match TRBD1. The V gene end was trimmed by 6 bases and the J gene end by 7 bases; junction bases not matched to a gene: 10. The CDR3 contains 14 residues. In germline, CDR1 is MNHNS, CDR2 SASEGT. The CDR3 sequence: CASREDRVLLEAFF. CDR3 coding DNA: TGTGCCAGCAGGGAGGACAGGGTCCTCCTTGAAGCTTTCTTT.

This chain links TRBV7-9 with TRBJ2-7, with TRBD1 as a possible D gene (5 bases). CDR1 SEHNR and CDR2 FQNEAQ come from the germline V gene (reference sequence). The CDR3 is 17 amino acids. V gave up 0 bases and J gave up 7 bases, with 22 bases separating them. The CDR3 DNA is TGTGCCAGCAGCTTAGCGGGCGTGGGGAAGGGGCGGCAGGAGCAGTACTTC. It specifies CASSLAGVGKGRQEQYF.

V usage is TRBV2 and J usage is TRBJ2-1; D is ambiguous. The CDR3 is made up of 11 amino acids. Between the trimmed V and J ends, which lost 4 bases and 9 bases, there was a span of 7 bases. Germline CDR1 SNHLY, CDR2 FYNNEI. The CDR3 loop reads CASSGSSEQFF. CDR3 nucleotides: TGTGCCAGCAGTGGAAGCTCTGAGCAGTTCTTC.

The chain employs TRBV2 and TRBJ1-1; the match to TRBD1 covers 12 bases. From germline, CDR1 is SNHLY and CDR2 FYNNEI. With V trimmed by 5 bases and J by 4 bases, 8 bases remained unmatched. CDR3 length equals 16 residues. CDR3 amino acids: CASSRGTGGLSTEAFF. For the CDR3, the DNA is TGTGCCAGCAGTAGAGGGACAGGGGGCTTGAGCACTGAAGCTTTCTTT.

The CDR3 region is CASSSRPGQMYEQYF. CDR3 DNA sequence: TGTGCCAGCAGTTCCAGACCGGGACAGATGTACGAGCAGTACTTC. The chain couples TRBV6-6 to TRBJ2-7; 7 positions match TRBD1. Looked up from germline, CDR1 is MNHNY and CDR2 is SVGAGI (reference sequence). The CDR3 is 15 amino acids. J lost 4 bases, V lost 4 bases, and 10 bases had no gene match.

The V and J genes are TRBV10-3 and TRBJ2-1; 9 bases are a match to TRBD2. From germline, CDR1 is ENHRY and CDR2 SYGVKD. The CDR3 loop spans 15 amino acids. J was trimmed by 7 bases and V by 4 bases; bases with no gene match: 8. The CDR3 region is CAISAAGLAGNEQFF. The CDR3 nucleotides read TGTGCCATCAGTGCGGCGGGGCTAGCGGGAAATGAGCAGTTCTTC.

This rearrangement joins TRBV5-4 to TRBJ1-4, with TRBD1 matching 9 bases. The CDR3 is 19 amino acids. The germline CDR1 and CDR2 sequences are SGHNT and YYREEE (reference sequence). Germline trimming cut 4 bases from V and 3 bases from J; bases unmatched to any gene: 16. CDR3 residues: CASSDPIQGAHPANEKLFF. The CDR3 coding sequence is TGTGCCAGCAGCGATCCAATACAGGGGGCGCATCCGGCTAATGAAAAACTGTTTTTT.

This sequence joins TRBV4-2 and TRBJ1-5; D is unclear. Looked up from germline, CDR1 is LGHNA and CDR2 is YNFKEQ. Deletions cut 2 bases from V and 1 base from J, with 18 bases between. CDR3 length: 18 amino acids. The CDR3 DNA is TGTGCCAGCAGCCAAAGAGGCCGGGGAGGTGGCAGCAATCAGCCCCAGCATTTT. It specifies CASSQRGRGGGSNQPQHF.

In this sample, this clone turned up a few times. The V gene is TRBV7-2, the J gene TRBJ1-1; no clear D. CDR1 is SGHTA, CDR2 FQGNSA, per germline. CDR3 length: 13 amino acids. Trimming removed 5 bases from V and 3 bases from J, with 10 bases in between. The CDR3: CASSRSVYTEAFF. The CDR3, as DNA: TGTGCCAGCAGCCGTTCGGTTTACACTGAAGCTTTCTTT.

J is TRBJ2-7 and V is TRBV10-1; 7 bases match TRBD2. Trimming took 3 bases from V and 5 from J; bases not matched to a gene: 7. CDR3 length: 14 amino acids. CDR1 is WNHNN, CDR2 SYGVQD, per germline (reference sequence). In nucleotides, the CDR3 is TGCGCCAGCAGTGACAGCGGGACGAGTAACGAGCAGTACTTC. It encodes CASSDSGTSNEQYF.

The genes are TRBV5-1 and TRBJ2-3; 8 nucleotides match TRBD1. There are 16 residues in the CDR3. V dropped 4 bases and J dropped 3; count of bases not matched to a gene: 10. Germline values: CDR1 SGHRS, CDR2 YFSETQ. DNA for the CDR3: TGCGCCAGCAGCCCCGGGACAGGCCACGCTACAGATACGCAGTATTTT. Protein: CASSPGTGHATDTQYF.

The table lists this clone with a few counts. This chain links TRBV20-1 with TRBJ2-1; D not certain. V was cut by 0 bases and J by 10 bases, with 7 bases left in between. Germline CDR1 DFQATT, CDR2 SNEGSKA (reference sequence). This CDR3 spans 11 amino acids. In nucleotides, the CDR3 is TGCAGTGCTAGAGATGCGGCGGAGCAGTTCTTC. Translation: CSARDAAEQFF.

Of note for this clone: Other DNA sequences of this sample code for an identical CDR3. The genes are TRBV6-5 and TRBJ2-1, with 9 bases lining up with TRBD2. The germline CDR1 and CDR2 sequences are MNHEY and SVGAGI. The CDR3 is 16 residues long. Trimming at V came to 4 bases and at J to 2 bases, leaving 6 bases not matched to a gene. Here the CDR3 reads CASSSLTSGTYNEQFF. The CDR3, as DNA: TGTGCCAGCAGTTCGCTGACTAGCGGAACCTACAATGAGCAGTTCTTC.

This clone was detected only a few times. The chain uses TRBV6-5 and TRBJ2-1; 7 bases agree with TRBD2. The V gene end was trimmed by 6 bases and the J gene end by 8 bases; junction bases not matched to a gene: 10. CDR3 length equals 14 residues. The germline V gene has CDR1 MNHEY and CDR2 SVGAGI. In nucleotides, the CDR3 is TGTGCCAGCAGATTTAGCGGGTTGGGCGATGAGCAGTTCTTC. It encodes CASRFSGLGDEQFF.

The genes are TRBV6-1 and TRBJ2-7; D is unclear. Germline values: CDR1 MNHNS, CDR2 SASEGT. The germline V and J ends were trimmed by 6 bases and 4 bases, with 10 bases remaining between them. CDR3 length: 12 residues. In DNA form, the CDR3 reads TGTGCCAGCAGCGCTTCAACTTACGAGCAGTACTTC. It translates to CASSASTYEQYF.

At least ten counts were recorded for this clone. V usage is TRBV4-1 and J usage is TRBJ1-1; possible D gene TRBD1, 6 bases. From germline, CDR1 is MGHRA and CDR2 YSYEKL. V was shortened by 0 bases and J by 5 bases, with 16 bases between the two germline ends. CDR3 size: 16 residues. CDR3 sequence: CASSQDWPTGRTEAFF. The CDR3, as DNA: TGCGCCAGCAGCCAAGATTGGCCCACAGGGCGGACTGAAGCTTTCTTT.